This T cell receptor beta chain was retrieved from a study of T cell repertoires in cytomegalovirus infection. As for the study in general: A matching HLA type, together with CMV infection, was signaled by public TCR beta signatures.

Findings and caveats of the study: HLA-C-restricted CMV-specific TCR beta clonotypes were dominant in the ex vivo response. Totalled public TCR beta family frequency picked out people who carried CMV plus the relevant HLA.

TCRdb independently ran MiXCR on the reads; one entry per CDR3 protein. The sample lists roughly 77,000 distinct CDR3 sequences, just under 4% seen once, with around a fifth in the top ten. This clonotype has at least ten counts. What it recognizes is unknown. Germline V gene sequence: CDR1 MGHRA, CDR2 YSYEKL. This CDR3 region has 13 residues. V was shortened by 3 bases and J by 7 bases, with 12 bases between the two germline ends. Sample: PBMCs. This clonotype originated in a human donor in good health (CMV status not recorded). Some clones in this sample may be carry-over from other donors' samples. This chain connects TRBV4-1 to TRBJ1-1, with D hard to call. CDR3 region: CASSHNPGHEAFF. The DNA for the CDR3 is TGCGCCAGCAGCCACAACCCCGGCCATGAAGCTTTCTTT.